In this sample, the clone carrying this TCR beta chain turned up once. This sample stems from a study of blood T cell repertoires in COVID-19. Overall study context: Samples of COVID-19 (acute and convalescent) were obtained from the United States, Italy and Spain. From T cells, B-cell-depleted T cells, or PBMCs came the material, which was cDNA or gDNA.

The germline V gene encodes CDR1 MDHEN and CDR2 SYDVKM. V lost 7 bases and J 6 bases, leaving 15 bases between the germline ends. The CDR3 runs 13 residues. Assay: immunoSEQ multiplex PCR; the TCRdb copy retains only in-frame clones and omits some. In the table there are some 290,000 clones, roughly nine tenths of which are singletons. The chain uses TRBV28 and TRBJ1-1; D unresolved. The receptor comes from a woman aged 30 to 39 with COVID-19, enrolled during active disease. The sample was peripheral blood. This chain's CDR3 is CASKFPVVAEAFF. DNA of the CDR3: TGTGCCAGCAAATTCCCGGTGGTGGCTGAAGCTTTCTTT.